Below, 17 T cell receptor beta chains from the same sample are listed, as sequenced in a study of response to subunit inactivated influenza vaccine. TCRdb re-analysed the RT-PCR reads in MiXCR, keeping a single row per CDR3 protein. The sample holds 550,000 to 600,000 distinct CDR3 sequences, approximately 12% seen once. The sample in question was PBMCs from blood, obtained on the day of vaccination. These TCRs come from a man aged 50-60 years who received an inactivated influenza vaccine.

This chain joins TRBV5-1 and TRBJ1-1; 9 nucleotides align to TRBD1. Germline trimming cut 3 bases from V and 4 bases from J; bases unmatched to any gene: 1. The germline V gene has CDR1 SGHRS and CDR2 YFSETQ. This CDR3 spans 13 amino acids. CDR3 in amino acids: CASSWTGATEAFF. In DNA, the CDR3 is TGCGCCAGCAGCTGGACAGGGGCCACTGAAGCTTTCTTT.

At least ten counts were recorded for this clonotype. The CDR3: CSGQNQETQYF. The CDR3 DNA is TGCAGCGGGCAGAACCAAGAGACCCAGTACTTC. The chain carries TRBV29-1 and TRBJ2-5; D unresolved. Trimming removed 7 bases at V and 0 bases at J, with 6 bases between. This CDR3 is built from 11 residues. CDR1 is SQVTM, CDR2 ANQGSEA, per germline.

This chain links TRBV7-9 with TRBJ2-1; TRBD1 agrees at 11 bases. The germline V gene has CDR1 SEHNR and CDR2 FQNEAQ (reference sequence). This CDR3 contains 16 residues. Trimming cost V 5 bases and J 10 bases; bases outside gene matches: 13. The CDR3 DNA reads TGTGCCAGCAGCCTCCCTCCGGGACAGGGGGTGTTGGAGCAGTTCTTC. Translating it yields CASSLPPGQGVLEQFF.

This clonotype was found many times. J is TRBJ2-2 and V is TRBV6-5; the D is unclear. This CDR3 spans 14 amino acids. The germline CDR1 and CDR2 sequences are MNHEY and SVGAGI. The V end was cut by 6 bases, the J end by 2 bases, with 10 bases between. CDR3 nucleotides: TGTGCCAGCAGCTACCTAAGAAACACCGGGGAGCTGTTTTTT. This encodes CASSYLRNTGELFF.

The J gene is TRBJ2-7, the V gene TRBV6-1; 11 nucleotides align to TRBD2. V dropped 6 bases and J dropped 2; count of bases not matched to a gene: 9. The CDR3 covers 16 residues. The germline V gene encodes CDR1 MNHNS and CDR2 SASEGT. CDR3 nucleotide sequence: TGTGCCAGCAGCCCGGGACTAGCGGCTCTTACCTACGAGCAGTACTTC. This codes for CASSPGLAALTYEQYF.

V usage is TRBV4-3 and J usage is TRBJ1-6; D is uncertain. The CDR3 covers 15 residues. V lost 0 bases and J lost 7, with 10 bases in between. In germline, CDR1 is LGHNA, CDR2 YSLEER. CDR3 loop: CASSQDPRLNSPLHF. The CDR3 nucleotides are TGCGCCAGCAGCCAAGATCCACGGTTAAATTCACCCCTCCACTTT.

This clonotype was seen a handful of times. The CDR3 here is CASSTPAGVASGYYEQYF. The DNA for the CDR3 is TGTGCCAGCAGCACCCCGGCCGGAGTGGCTAGCGGGTACTACGAGCAGTACTTC. The chain has TRBV7-8 and TRBJ2-7; 8 nucleotides align to TRBD2. This CDR3 region has 18 residues. The V gene's germline CDR1 is SGHVS and CDR2 FQNEAQ. V shed 5 bases and J 3 bases; nucleotides not matched to a gene: 18.

This clonotype was picked up a small number of times. V is TRBV29-1 and J is TRBJ2-7; 7 nucleotides agree with TRBD2. Germline CDR1 SQVTM, CDR2 ANQGSEA. V dropped 4 bases and J dropped 1; count of bases not matched to a gene: 10. This CDR3 spans 15 amino acids. CDR3 sequence reads: CSVAAGSSHSYEQYF. The CDR3 DNA reads TGCAGCGTTGCAGCGGGAAGTTCCCATTCCTACGAGCAGTACTTC.

With regard to this clonotype: A much larger clone differs by one base, so this may be a read error. The rearrangement links TRBV9 to TRBJ2-2; TRBD2 agrees at 13 bases. The CDR3 is made up of 18 amino acids. Germline CDR1 SGDLS, CDR2 YYNGEE. The CDR3 region has the DNA TGTGTCAGCAGCGCCGGACTAGCGGGGGCCCGAAGGGGCGGGGAGCTGTTTTTT. Translated: CVSSAGLAGARRGGELFF.

Many counts were recorded for this clonotype. The rearrangement uses TRBV5-6 and TRBJ2-4; D not certain. Trimming left V 4 bases short and J 3 bases short, with 8 bases between. Germline V gene data show CDR1 as SGHDT and CDR2 as YYEEEE. The CDR3 has 13 residues. CDR3 nucleotide sequence: TGTGCCAGCAGCCTTTACATCAAAAACATTCAGTACTTC. Amino acids: CASSLYIKNIQYF.

This clonotype was counted ten times or more. V and J are TRBV12-3 or TRBV12-4 and TRBJ2-5, with TRBD2 matching over 9 bases. V trimming: 5 bases; J trimming: 2 bases; junction bases outside the gene matches: 3. This CDR3 spans 14 amino acids. CDR3 in DNA: TGTGCCAGCAGTCCTAGCGGGAAGCAAGAGACCCAGTACTTC. The encoded protein is CASSPSGKQETQYF.

Only a few counts were recorded for this clonotype. The chain couples TRBV25-1 to TRBJ2-3, with 8 positions matching TRBD1. The germline V gene has CDR1 MGHDK and CDR2 SYGVNS. The ends lost 5 bases at V and 6 bases at J; junction bases unmatched: 10. The CDR3 runs to 15 residues. CDR3 region: CASSSWRTGSDTQYF. DNA for the CDR3: TGTGCCAGCAGTTCGTGGAGGACAGGGTCTGATACGCAGTATTTT.

There are many counts of this clonotype. The chain is built from TRBV15 and TRBJ1-1, with 7 bases lining up with TRBD1. V dropped 1 base and J dropped 0; count of bases not matched to a gene: 5. The CDR3 sequence is 16 residues long. Looked up from germline, CDR1 is LNHNV and CDR2 is YYDKDF (reference sequence). This chain's CDR3 is CATSRGPTGVNTEAFF. CDR3 in DNA: TGTGCCACCAGCAGAGGCCCAACAGGGGTGAACACTGAAGCTTTCTTT.

The genes are TRBV7-2 and TRBJ2-1; D tentatively fits TRBD1 or TRBD2 (7 bases each). CDR1 and CDR2 from the germline V gene are SGHTA and FQGNSA. V was trimmed by 7 bases and J by 10 bases, leaving 17 bases between them. This CDR3 spans 13 amino acids. The chain's CDR3 is CASTLLQGGEQFF. Here the CDR3 DNA reads TGTGCCAGCACCCTTCTGCAGGGGGGGGAGCAGTTCTTC.

V and J are TRBV20-1 and TRBJ2-5, with TRBD2 matching 14 bases. The CDR3 totals 16 residues. The trim removed 5 bases at V and 1 base at J, leaving 6 bases unmatched. Germline V gene data show CDR1 as DFQATT and CDR2 as SNEGSKA (reference sequence). In DNA, the CDR3 is TGCAGTGCTGGCAGACTAGCGGGGGGGGCCCAAGAGACCCAGTACTTC. Protein sequence: CSAGRLAGGAQETQYF.

The V call is TRBV20-1, the J call TRBJ2-3, with TRBD1 identical over 10 bases. V lost 1 base, J lost 1 base, and 11 bases stayed unmatched. CDR1 is DFQATT, CDR2 SNEGSKA, per germline (reference sequence). The CDR3 totals 18 residues. CDR3 bases: TGCAGTGCTAGAGGGGGCTATTGGGACAGGGGTGGCACAGATACGCAGTATTTT. It specifies CSARGGYWDRGGTDTQYF.

The V and J genes are TRBV3-1 and TRBJ2-6, with D unresolved. Trimming pared 3 bases from V and 1 base from J, leaving 4 bases between. Germline V gene data show CDR1 as LGHDT and CDR2 as YNNKEL (reference sequence). There are 14 residues in the CDR3. CDR3 sequence: CASSQGSGANVLTF. CDR3 sequence (DNA): TGTGCCAGCAGCCAGGGGTCTGGGGCCAACGTCCTGACTTTC.